A selection of T cell receptor beta chains follows, all from one sample in a study of control samples from healthy donors and cancer patients. Profiled with immunoSEQ multiplex PCR; TCRdb holds only in-frame clones, not every one. The sample records 150,000 to 200,000 clones, about 90% being singletons. Source material: blood. The receptor source for this set is a woman in her forties or fifties in good health. Each CDR3 is given with its conserved first and last residue. The order of the fields is D gene, clone size, V gene, J gene, CDR3 protein, CDR3 DNA. The D gene is left open where the match is weak. Clone size is not always given. Where it is, it says once, few, many or a class for expanded clones.

>TRBD1|NA|TRBV5-1|TRBJ2-5
CASSRGTGSETQYF
TGCGCCAGCAGCCGCGGGACAGGGTCAGAGACCCAGTACTTC
>NA|few|TRBV3-1/TRBV3-2|TRBJ1-6
CASSQARAANSPLHF
TGTGCCAGCAGCCAAGCTCGGGCAGCTAATTCACCCCTCCACTTT
>TRBD1|NA|TRBV18|TRBJ1-1
CASSTTGTGGEAFF
TGTGCCAGCTCCACCACCGGGACAGGGGGTGAGGCTTTCTTT
>NA|NA|TRBV18|TRBJ2-3
CASSPSDTQYF
TGTGCCAGCTCACCATCGGATACGCAGTATTTT
>NA|NA|TRBV6-5|TRBJ2-3
CASSSKGDSTDTQYF
TGTGCCAGCAGTTCCAAAGGGGACAGCACAGATACGCAGTATTTT
>TRBD2|NA|TRBV3-1/TRBV3-2|TRBJ2-1
CASSPGTSGAYNEQFF
TGTGCCAGCAGCCCAGGGACTAGCGGGGCGTACAATGAGCAGTTCTTC
>NA|NA|TRBV7-2|TRBJ2-7
CASSFQDGVYEQYF
TGTGCCAGCAGCTTTCAGGACGGAGTCTACGAGCAGTACTTC
>NA|NA|TRBV12-3/TRBV12-4|TRBJ2-7
CASSSFEQYF
TGTGCCAGCAGTTCTTTCGAGCAGTACTTC
>NA|NA|TRBV4-3|TRBJ1-5
CASSQAPNGGNQPQHF
TGCGCCAGCAGCCAAGCCCCGAATGGAGGGAATCAGCCCCAGCATTTT
>TRBD1|NA|TRBV27|TRBJ2-5
CASSLWGQGRGETQYF
TGTGCCAGCAGTTTATGGGGACAGGGACGCGGGGAGACCCAGTACTTC
>NA|NA|TRBV5-1|TRBJ2-3
CASSLGWETDTQYF
TGCGCCAGCAGCTTGGGGTGGGAGACAGATACGCAGTATTTT
>TRBD1|NA|TRBV2|TRBJ1-5
CASSDGTGGNQPQHF
TGTGCCAGCAGCGATGGCACAGGGGGGAATCAGCCCCAGCATTTT
>NA|NA|TRBV4-3|TRBJ1-2
CASSQDLGSRVFLGYTF
TGCGCCAGCAGCCAAGATTTGGGAAGCAGGGTTTTTTTGGGCTACACCTTC
>TRBD1|NA|TRBV7-2|TRBJ2-7
CASSLARGSRGMVYEQYF
TGTGCCAGCAGCTTAGCCAGGGGGTCCAGGGGAATGGTTTACGAGCAGTACTTC
>TRBD1|few|TRBV6-5|TRBJ2-5
CASSYSGADRGETQYF
TGTGCCAGCAGTTACTCGGGGGCCGACAGGGGAGAGACCCAGTACTTC
>TRBD1|NA|TRBV6-2/TRBV6-3|TRBJ1-2
CASSYFGTGYDGYTF
TGTGCCAGCAGTTACTTTGGGACAGGGTACGATGGCTACACCTTC
>NA|NA|TRBV5-1|TRBJ2-2
CASNPGLNTGELFF
TGCGCCAGCAACCCTGGACTGAACACCGGGGAGCTGTTTTTT
>TRBD1|NA|TRBV6-2/TRBV6-3|TRBJ1-5
CASSYPAGGISNQPQHF
TGTGCCAGCAGTTACCCGGCAGGGGGAATCAGCAATCAGCCCCAGCATTTT
>NA|once|TRBV15|TRBJ1-5
CATSSRLGPQPQHF
TGTGCCACCAGCTCCCGGCTCGGTCCCCAGCCCCAGCATTTT
>NA|once|TRBV7-2|TRBJ2-5
CASSLEWETQYF
TGTGCCAGCAGCTTGGAGTGGGAGACCCAGTACTTC
>NA|NA|TRBV10-3|TRBJ2-1
CAISDWGAGSEQFF
TGTGCCATCAGTGATTGGGGGGCAGGTAGTGAGCAGTTCTTC
>TRBD1|NA|TRBV6-4|TRBJ1-5
CASSSPRTGKALNQPQHF
TGTGCCAGCAGTAGTCCGAGGACAGGGAAAGCCCTCAATCAGCCCCAGCATTTT
>NA|NA|TRBV9|TRBJ2-1
CASSAGTHAYNEQFF
TGTGCCAGCAGCGCCGGGACACATGCCTACAATGAGCAGTTCTTC
>TRBD2|NA|TRBV14|TRBJ2-3
CASSLGLVGTDTQYF
TGTGCCAGCAGCCTAGGACTAGTTGGCACAGATACGCAGTATTTT
>NA|few|TRBV28|TRBJ1-1
CASKEGKAEAFF
TGTGCCAGCAAAGAAGGGAAGGCTGAAGCTTTCTTT
>NA|NA|TRBV6-6|TRBJ1-1
CASNHPTGTEAFF
TGTGCCAGCAATCATCCGACGGGCACTGAAGCTTTCTTT
>TRBD2|NA|TRBV6-4|TRBJ2-1
CASSPGLAGRNEQFF
TGTGCCAGCAGCCCCGGACTAGCGGGACGCAATGAGCAGTTCTTC
>TRBD1|few|TRBV6-6|TRBJ2-7
CASSPRTGEQEQYF
TGTGCCAGCAGTCCCCGGACAGGGGAACAGGAGCAGTACTTC
>TRBD2|NA|TRBV6-4|TRBJ2-1
CASSRLAGGVNEQFF
TGTGCCAGCAGCCGACTAGCGGGAGGTGTCAATGAGCAGTTCTTC
>NA|NA|TRBV11-2|TRBJ1-3
CASTPPKRPSGNTIYF
TGTGCCAGCACCCCACCTAAACGGCCATCTGGAAACACCATATATTTT
>NA|NA|TRBV9|TRBJ1-1
CASSASGPETEAFF
TGTGCCAGCAGCGCCTCGGGGCCGGAGACTGAAGCTTTCTTT
>TRBD1|NA|TRBV19|TRBJ1-2
CASTDRVRTYGYGYTF
TGTGCCAGTACCGACAGGGTCCGAACTTACGGCTATGGCTACACCTTC
>NA|NA|TRBV7-2|TRBJ2-7
CASSFGSGRGYEQYF
TGTGCCAGCAGCTTCGGATCGGGAAGGGGGTACGAGCAGTACTTC
>NA|NA|TRBV6-5|TRBJ2-2
CASEAGSVTGELFF
TGTGCCAGCGAGGCAGGTTCAGTGACCGGGGAGCTGTTTTTT
>TRBD2|NA|TRBV27|TRBJ2-1
CASSFSLAGVNEQFF
TGTGCCAGCAGTTTCTCCCTAGCGGGGGTCAATGAGCAGTTCTTC
>NA|NA|TRBV4-1|TRBJ2-3
CASSPFGLGGVDTQYF
TGCGCCAGCAGCCCATTTGGTCTGGGCGGGGTAGATACGCAGTATTTT
>NA|NA|TRBV19|TRBJ1-1
CASRTGRNTEAFF
TGTGCCAGTCGAACAGGGAGAAACACTGAAGCTTTCTTT
>NA|NA|TRBV5-6|TRBJ2-1
CASSLVQGYNEQFF
TGTGCCAGCAGCTTGGTACAGGGCTACAATGAGCAGTTCTTC
>NA|NA|TRBV3-1/TRBV3-2|TRBJ2-3
CASSSGARDTQYF
TGTGCCAGCAGCTCGGGGGCCCGGGATACGCAGTATTTT
>NA|NA|TRBV11-2|TRBJ1-2
CASSLDIREPYGYTF
TGTGCCAGCAGCTTAGATATCCGGGAGCCCTATGGCTACACCTTC
>NA|NA|TRBV19|TRBJ1-6
CASSIGRDSPLHF
TGTGCCAGTAGTATTGGCAGGGACTCACCCCTCCACTTT
>NA|NA|TRBV7-3|TRBJ1-3
CASSLIGSSGNTIYF
TGTGCCAGCAGCTTAATCGGGTCTTCTGGAAACACCATATATTTT
>NA|once|TRBV29-1|TRBJ1-4
CSAGGEKLFF
TGCAGCGCCGGGGGAGAAAAACTGTTTTTT
>NA|NA|TRBV6-2/TRBV6-3|TRBJ1-1
CASSFASVVIMGAFF
TGTGCCAGCAGTTTCGCATCGGTTGTGATCATGGGAGCTTTCTTT
>NA|NA|TRBV27|TRBJ1-1
CASTLRGQGGTEAFF
TGTGCCAGCACCCTCAGGGGCCAGGGAGGCACTGAAGCTTTCTTT
>NA|NA|TRBV15|TRBJ1-4
CATSSQIPGTGNEKLFF
TGTGCCACCAGCAGTCAAATCCCCGGGACTGGAAATGAAAAACTGTTTTTT
>NA|NA|TRBV7-9|TRBJ1-4
CASSQQWRVNEKLFF
TGTGCCAGCAGCCAACAATGGAGGGTTAATGAAAAACTGTTTTTT
>NA|NA|TRBV9|TRBJ2-3
CASSVGGWGRTDTQYF
TGTGCCAGCAGCGTAGGGGGGTGGGGCCGCACAGATACGCAGTATTTT
>NA|NA|TRBV7-6|TRBJ2-2
CASSLAADSNTGELFF
TGTGCCAGCAGCTTAGCAGCGGATTCGAACACCGGGGAGCTGTTTTTT
>TRBD2|NA|TRBV9|TRBJ2-5
CASSVGLLAVLETQYF
TGTGCCAGCAGCGTAGGGCTACTAGCGGTCCTTGAGACCCAGTACTTC
>TRBD1|NA|TRBV7-8|TRBJ1-2
CASSPGQDSGYGYTF
TGTGCCAGCAGCCCAGGACAGGATAGCGGCTATGGCTACACCTTC
>TRBD2|NA|TRBV9|TRBJ2-2
CASSVASSGGELFF
TGTGCCAGCAGCGTAGCGTCTAGCGGCGGGGAGCTGTTTTTT
>NA|NA|TRBV13|TRBJ2-1
CASSGTIAAYEQFF
TGTGCCAGCAGCGGGACGATTGCGGCATATGAGCAGTTCTTC
>NA|NA|TRBV5-1|TRBJ2-3
CASSLVPTDTQYF
TGCGCCAGCAGCTTGGTACCCACGGATACGCAGTATTTT
>NA|NA|TRBV5-1|TRBJ2-2
CASSLVTNTGELFF
TGCGCCAGCAGCTTGGTTACGAACACCGGGGAGCTGTTTTTT
>NA|NA|TRBV12-3/TRBV12-4|TRBJ1-1
CASSFSGLTEAFF
TGTGCCAGCAGTTTCTCAGGGCTGACTGAAGCTTTCTTT
>NA|NA|TRBV28|TRBJ1-2
CASVLYPNYGYTF
TGTGCCAGCGTACTTTATCCTAACTATGGCTACACCTTC